This TCR beta chain emerged from a study of cytomegalovirus exposure and HLA in healthy donors. On this clone itself: Its antigen is as yet unknown.

PCR was performed using 60 Vbeta and 13 Jbeta primers. Clones were sequenced by immunoSEQ multiplex PCR, and TCRdb holds only the in-frame ones, with some missing. Found here are about 88,000 clones, 69% of them singletons; the top ten hold approximately 2.9%. Germline V gene data show CDR1 as SGHDT and CDR2 as YYEEEE. The V end lost 2 bases, the J end lost 3 bases, and 13 bases lay between the germline ends. The CDR3 runs to 15 residues. Study results and caveats: Cytomegalovirus-associated TCR beta chains were listed, numbering roughly 150.

V usage is TRBV5-6 and J usage is TRBJ2-3, with D unclear. The TCR originated in a man aged 45-65 years in good health and CMV-seronegative. What was sequenced was PBMCs. In DNA form, the CDR3 reads TGTGCCAGCAGCTTCCAAGCGCCCCGTACAGATACGCAGTATTTT. Encoded protein: CASSFQAPRTDTQYF.